The rows below give T cell receptor beta chains drawn from one sample of a study of shared clonotypes between healthy human individuals. Sequencing was performed with immunoSEQ multiplex PCR; in TCRdb, only in-frame clones are kept and a portion is missing. The profile shows approximately 2.5 million clones, about 92% of them singletons. Sample: naive CD4+ T cells sorted from blood. Receptors were obtained from a young man in good health. CDR3s include the opening cysteine and the closing phenylalanine or tryptophan. Each record gives: J gene, V gene, CDR3 protein.

j_gene: TRBJ2-4
v_gene: TRBV2
CDR3aa: CASNSDAPSNIQYF

j_gene: TRBJ2-3
v_gene: TRBV5-1
CDR3aa: CASSQNVIPDTQYF

j_gene: TRBJ1-6
v_gene: TRBV6-6
CDR3aa: CASNLTGKNSPLHF

j_gene: TRBJ1-2
v_gene: TRBV18
CDR3aa: CASSPMDGTNYGYTF

j_gene: TRBJ2-2
v_gene: TRBV9
CDR3aa: CASSDRDRTGELFF

j_gene: TRBJ1-4
v_gene: TRBV4-1
CDR3aa: CASRTPGQGRAVEKLFF

j_gene: TRBJ2-2
v_gene: TRBV2
CDR3aa: CASSVTRNTGELFF

j_gene: TRBJ1-5
v_gene: TRBV30
CDR3aa: CACTGAYSNQPQHF

j_gene: TRBJ2-7
v_gene: TRBV5-4
CDR3aa: CASSSPISYEQYF

j_gene: TRBJ2-2
v_gene: TRBV30
CDR3aa: CAWSVRTGELFF

j_gene: TRBJ2-7
v_gene: TRBV6-5
CDR3aa: CASPQWPAGFEQYF

j_gene: TRBJ2-7
v_gene: TRBV10-3
CDR3aa: CAISEGGLAAYEQYF

j_gene: TRBJ1-5
v_gene: TRBV19
CDR3aa: CASSLIPGQGIHQPQHF

j_gene: TRBJ2-5
v_gene: TRBV18
CDR3aa: CASSPGGETQYF

j_gene: TRBJ2-2
v_gene: TRBV18
CDR3aa: CASSPRVNTGELFF

j_gene: TRBJ1-4
v_gene: TRBV29-1
CDR3aa: CSVEGGGEKLFF

j_gene: TRBJ1-1
v_gene: TRBV7-2
CDR3aa: CASSPSGQVNTEAFF

j_gene: TRBJ1-5
v_gene: TRBV5-6
CDR3aa: CASSLAGGHEISQPQHF

j_gene: TRBJ1-2
v_gene: TRBV6-5
CDR3aa: CASRNSGDRWYTF

j_gene: TRBJ1-2
v_gene: TRBV2
CDR3aa: CASSEFSGQGKLQNYGYTF

j_gene: TRBJ2-7
v_gene: TRBV7-9
CDR3aa: CAGGDRASYEQYF

j_gene: TRBJ2-1
v_gene: TRBV28
CDR3aa: CASSRTSAPLLVGQFF

j_gene: TRBJ2-3
v_gene: TRBV18
CDR3aa: CASSPLNRGRITDTQYF

j_gene: TRBJ1-5
v_gene: TRBV28
CDR3aa: CASHRGPNQPQHF

j_gene: TRBJ2-7
v_gene: TRBV5-1
CDR3aa: CASSSGTGGHEQYF

j_gene: TRBJ2-7
v_gene: TRBV6-1
CDR3aa: CASSHKHGGEQYF

j_gene: TRBJ2-5
v_gene: TRBV14
CDR3aa: CASSQERVILGDQETQYF

j_gene: TRBJ2-2
v_gene: TRBV9
CDR3aa: CASSVRFGELFF

j_gene: TRBJ2-1
v_gene: TRBV19
CDR3aa: CASSIGGQGYNEQFF

j_gene: TRBJ1-4
v_gene: TRBV30
CDR3aa: CAWTKQGAPGEKLFF

j_gene: TRBJ1-2
v_gene: TRBV7-2
CDR3aa: CASSLGAGSYGYTF

j_gene: TRBJ2-1
v_gene: TRBV5-6
CDR3aa: CASSLEGLAGGEQFF

j_gene: TRBJ2-7
v_gene: TRBV2
CDR3aa: CASSGGQTTYEQYF

j_gene: TRBJ2-5
v_gene: TRBV2
CDR3aa: CASSVVSGPETQYF

j_gene: TRBJ1-1
v_gene: TRBV6-5
CDR3aa: CASSYSTQGGTEAFF

j_gene: TRBJ2-3
v_gene: TRBV11-2
CDR3aa: CASSLDHGPTDTQYF

j_gene: TRBJ1-1
v_gene: TRBV2
CDR3aa: CASSGGSTEAFF

j_gene: TRBJ2-1
v_gene: TRBV5-1
CDR3aa: CASSWRTGDNEQFF

j_gene: TRBJ1-6
v_gene: TRBV11-2
CDR3aa: CASKRVGQGALSPLHF

j_gene: TRBJ1-5
v_gene: TRBV7-9
CDR3aa: CASSLTRDQPQHF

j_gene: TRBJ2-7
v_gene: TRBV10-3
CDR3aa: CAISELAGGRDYEQYF

j_gene: TRBJ2-7
v_gene: TRBV7-2
CDR3aa: CASSSVPYEQYF

j_gene: TRBJ2-3
v_gene: TRBV10-1
CDR3aa: CAKWSGITTDTQYF